A single TCR beta chain is shown here with its context. The data derive from a study of blood T cell repertoires in COVID-19. In the study overall: The origin of the acute and convalescent COVID-19 samples was the United States, Italy and Spain. In each case, the material was cDNA or gDNA derived from T cells, B-cell-depleted T cells, or PBMCs.

The authors' processing: Estimation of nucleated cell counts relied on the amplification of reference gene primers. This table comes from immunoSEQ multiplex PCR, and its TCRdb copy is limited to in-frame clones, with some not included. V and J calls and clone size are as listed in that table; D and trimming were resolved from the DNA. Seen here are 150,000 to 200,000 clones, approximately 88% observed once, and the top ten hold about 4.1%. The TCR sequence derives from a woman under 40 with acute or convalescent COVID-19. Sequenced: peripheral blood.

CDR3: CASSGASGRGGADTQYF. As DNA, the CDR3 is TGTGCCAGCAGTGGGGCTAGCGGGAGGGGGGGCGCAGATACGCAGTATTTT. The chain carries TRBV2 and TRBJ2-3; 12 bases are a match to TRBD2. V lost 4 bases, J lost 4 bases, and 9 bases stayed unmatched. Per the germline V gene, CDR1 is SNHLY and CDR2 is FYNNEI. The CDR3 spans 17 residues. The full variable domain, completed using reference TRBV2 and TRBJ2-3, is EPEVTQTPSHQVTQMGQEVILRCVPISNHLYFYWYRQILGQKVEFLVSFYNNEISEKSEIFDDQFSVERPDGSNFTLKIRSTKLEDSAMYFCASSGASGRGGADTQYFGPGTRLTVL.